This T cell receptor (beta chain) was found in a study of CD8+ T cells in alopecia areata listed by TCRdb under 2018. The study in broad terms: The treated patients took part in an open-label pilot trial in which moderate-to-severe alopecia areata was treated with oral tofacitinib at 5 to 10 mg twice daily. Tofacitinib was administered for 6 to 18 months, and 6 months of follow-up off drug were then conducted to assess delayed response and recurrence. In treated patients, disease severity was measured using the SALT score, which gives the percentage of scalp surface area affected. The study used high-throughput TCRbeta sequencing to examine T cell clonal expansion in alopecia areata, in both the C3H/HeJ mouse model and human patients. In humans, TCRbeta sequencing was performed on scalp tissue and on sorted CD4+ and CD8+ peripheral blood T cells from healthy controls and from patients with patchy or totalis/universalis alopecia areata. Biopsies were taken from tofacitinib-treated patients at baseline and again at 4 and 24 weeks into treatment, and several of those patients also had a later scalp biopsy. Clonality in the scalp was compared among normal scalp (n=4), patchy alopecia areata scalp (n=8), and alopecia totalis/universalis scalp (n=8). RNA was obtained with the PAXgene miRNA kit for fixed scalp, the miRNeasy kit for PBMCs, and the RNeasy kit for mouse skin. TCRbeta CDR3 regions were amplified by immunoSEQ multiplex PCR using 35 Vbeta forward and 13 Jbeta reverse primers.

Library preparation was by the immunoSEQ multiplex PCR assay. RNA was extracted from all samples and reverse transcribed into cDNA as template for TCR sequencing. SuperScript III was used for first-strand cDNA synthesis, primed with a 2:1 mix of oligo-dT and random hexamers. Amplification bias was assessed with a synthetic immune receptor repertoire, and residual bias was removed computationally. From the authors' description of their analysis: After raw reads were preprocessed to remove errors, the CDR3 was defined following IMGT conventions as running from the conserved cysteine to phenylalanine. To get clonality, Shannon entropy was normalized by log2 of the number of productive unique TCRs and the result was subtracted from 1. Scalp TCRbeta sequences were cross-referenced with sorted blood CD4 and CD8 repertoires so that the CD4 or CD8 identity of scalp clones could be inferred. Sourced from immuneACCESS, this table was stored by TCRdb with only in-frame sequences that have V and J called. A share of the clones is absent; for the studies checked, an unresolved V gene accounts for under half, and the remainder has no known explanation. V, J and clone size reflect that table, while D and trimming were determined from the DNA. Across this sample there are under 200,000 clones, with 55% to 75% seen only once. The leading ten clones occupy 14% of the sample.

The study at large found these results: Scalp TCR repertoire analysis is complicated because resident alphabeta T cells in normal human skin are also sequenced, whereas mouse skin is dominated by gammadelta T cells. The treated cohort was small, with a single nonresponder, so links between baseline CD8+ expansion and response need larger studies. Tofacitinib significantly decreased scalp clonality and the number of expanded CD8+ clones among the top 100 scalp clones. During tofacitinib treatment, many expanded lesional clones remained in scalp and blood, and this persistence may partly explain relapse after treatment is stopped. Higher clonality and more expanded CD8+ clones were observed in lesional scalp than in normal scalp, particularly in alopecia totalis/universalis, a finding suggestive of antigenic drive. TCR sequences shared between patients were less clear than in mice, possibly partly because of HLA diversity in the patient population.

In its sample, this clone was seen a few times. This receptor's antigen is unknown. Base qualities are missing; no much larger clone stands one base away. Taken from cysteine to phenylalanine, the CDR3 has 15 residues. The DNA shown is the 45-base CDR3, in frame from base 1. In the germline V gene (reference sequence), CDR1 corresponds to LNHNV and CDR2 to YYDKDF. V is clipped by 0 bases and J by 7 bases, and the sequence between their germline boundaries is 13 bases long. The time point label for this specimen denotes: roughly 26 weeks on oral tofacitinib. The sample's treatment or condition label, decoded: oral pan-JAK inhibitor, 5-10 mg twice daily. Lesional scalp punch biopsies and peripheral blood were obtained from alopecia areata patients. After PBMCs were isolated by density centrifugation and stained for CD3, CD4 and CD8, a FACSAria was used to sort CD4+ and CD8+ T cells.

This receptor was taken from a human donor with alopecia areata. The sequenced sample was CD4+ T cells sorted from blood, obtained at week 24, from a patient treated with tofacitinib. The chain employs TRBV15 and TRBJ2-1; confidence is insufficient to name the D gene. Here is the DNA: TGTGCCACCAGCAGAGAACAGTGGGGTGGAAATGAGCAGTTCTTC. This is translated as CATSREQWGGNEQFF.